Listed here are 5 T cell receptor beta chains from one sample, sequenced in a study of control samples from healthy donors and cancer patients. Assay used: immunoSEQ multiplex PCR; TCRdb lists only in-frame clones, some missing. The data hold 55,000 to 90,000 clones, with nearly 85% observed a single time. The sample was blood. These receptors originate from a man in his fifties in good health.

The chain is built from TRBV11-2 and TRBJ2-5, with 9 bases that match TRBD1. V gave up 5 bases and J gave up 2 bases; unmatched junction bases: 6. The CDR3 consists of 15 residues. CDR1 is SGHAT and CDR2 is FQNNGV in the germline V gene. The CDR3 coding sequence is TGTGCCAGCAGCCCAGGACAGGGGAGGCAAGAGACCCAGTACTTC. Protein: CASSPGQGRQETQYF. Together with reference TRBV11-2 and TRBJ2-5, the CDR3 gives the full variable domain: EAGVAQSPRYKIIEKRQSVAFWCNPISGHATLYWYQQILGQGPKLLIQFQNNGVVDDSQLPKDRFSAERLKGVDSTLKIQPAKLEDSAVYLCASSPGQGRQETQYFGPGTRLLVL.

The chain combines TRBV15 with TRBJ1-4; a weak D match, TRBD1 (5 bases). The V gene's germline CDR1 is LNHNV and CDR2 YYDKDF (reference sequence). The ends were cut back, 8 bases at V and 8 bases at J, with 18 bases in the middle. The CDR3 totals 14 residues. CDR3: CATAKWGPGEKLFF. CDR3 bases: TGTGCCACCGCAAAGTGGGGCCCAGGCGAAAAACTGTTTTTT. The full variable domain, its missing parts supplied by reference TRBV15 and TRBJ1-4, is DAMVIQNPRYQVTQFGKPVTLSCSQTLNHNVMYWYQQKSSQAPKLLFHYYDKDFNNEADTPDNFQSRRPNTSFCFLDIRSPGLGDTAMYLCATAKWGPGEKLFFGSGTQLSVL.

About this clone: This same CDR3 is encoded by further DNA sequences in the sample. J is TRBJ1-5 and V is TRBV5-4; possible D gene TRBD1, 5 bases. The CDR3 runs 14 residues. The V gene lost 3 bases and the J gene lost 3 bases, with 10 bases spanning the gap. Germline V lookup: CDR1 SGHNT, CDR2 YYREEE (reference sequence). CDR3 sequence reads: CASSSQGVNQPQHF. CDR3 in DNA: TGTGCCAGCAGCTCCCAGGGAGTCAATCAGCCCCAGCATTTT.

The J gene is TRBJ1-1, the V gene TRBV5-1, with unresolved D. Trimming removed 4 bases at V and 3 bases at J, with 10 bases between. The germline CDR1 and CDR2 sequences are SGHRS and YFSETQ. This CDR3 contains 13 residues. The CDR3 region is CASSLGWDTEAFF. The DNA for the CDR3 is TGCGCCAGCAGCCTGGGGTGGGACACTGAAGCTTTCTTT.

This clone was counted between two and nine times. This rearrangement joins TRBV7-2 to TRBJ2-5; D unclear. Looked up from germline, CDR1 is SGHTA and CDR2 is FQGNSA. The CDR3 is 14 amino acids. Between the trimmed V and J ends, which lost 5 bases and 2 bases, there was a span of 12 bases. The CDR3 loop reads CASSLLTRQETQYF. For the CDR3, the DNA is TGTGCCAGCAGCCTTCTCACTCGGCAAGAGACCCAGTACTTC.